The 19 T cell receptor beta chains given below trace back to one sample, sequenced in a study of Graves' ophthalmopathy and Graves' hyperthyroidism. RNA transcripts yielded amplified TCR beta CDR3 regions. In the first round, RT-PCR was carried out with HTBI primers, and a multiplex PCR formed the second round. Using its own MiXCR run on the multiplex PCR reads, TCRdb lists one record per CDR3 protein. The data hold about 390,000 distinct CDR3 sequences, with about 16% observed a single time. Specimen: peripheral blood. The source is a young woman with stable Graves' hyperthyroidism.

This clonotype was counted many times. The chain employs TRBV7-9 and TRBJ2-5, with 7 bases identical to TRBD1. The junction had 8 bases not matched to a gene; V was cut back by 5 bases and J by 2 bases. The CDR3 runs 15 residues. The germline CDR1 and CDR2 sequences are SEHNR and FQNEAQ (reference sequence). CDR3: CASSRTGVFQETQYF. The CDR3 DNA is TGTGCCAGCAGCCGAACAGGGGTATTTCAAGAGACCCAGTACTTC.

The rearrangement uses TRBV19 and TRBJ1-1; TRBD1 is a possible D gene (6 bases). V was trimmed by 7 bases and J by 1 base, leaving 25 bases between them. CDR3 size: 18 residues. Germline CDR1 reads LNHDA; CDR2 reads SQIVND (reference sequence). The CDR3 loop is CASNIKWKALRGNTEAFF. The CDR3 bases are TGTGCCAGTAATATCAAATGGAAAGCTCTCAGGGGGAACACTGAAGCTTTCTTT.

This clonotype has more than one count but fewer than ten. V is TRBV2 and J is TRBJ1-5, with no clear D. There are 15 residues in the CDR3. Germline CDR1 reads SNHLY; CDR2 reads FYNNEI. V gave up 4 bases and J gave up 5 bases, with 15 bases separating them. The CDR3 spells CASSAEGRGYQPQHF. CDR3 in DNA: TGTGCCAGCAGTGCCGAAGGTAGAGGGTATCAGCCCCAGCATTTT.

This clonotype was observed many times. The J gene is TRBJ1-5, the V gene TRBV5-1; TRBD1 matches at 7 bases. With 0 bases clipped from V and 7 bases from J, the junction kept 4 bases outside the gene matches. The CDR3 runs 14 residues. In germline, CDR1 is SGHRS, CDR2 YFSETQ. The DNA of the CDR3 is TGCGCCAGCAGCTTGGAAGGGGGCGGACAGCCCCAGCATTTT. It translates to CASSLEGGGQPQHF.

The sample holds many counts of this clonotype. V and J are TRBV2 and TRBJ2-7, with TRBD2 identical over 11 bases. This CDR3 is built from 15 residues. V gave up 0 bases and J gave up 3 bases; unmatched junction bases: 1. Germline V gene lookup returns CDR1 SNHLY and CDR2 FYNNEI. This CDR3 reads CASSEASGRVYEQYF. For the CDR3, the DNA is TGTGCCAGCAGTGAAGCTAGCGGGAGGGTCTACGAGCAGTACTTC.

There are many counts of this clonotype. The chain recombines TRBV6-5 with TRBJ1-1; tentative D call: TRBD1 (5 bases). V was clipped by 2 bases and J by 3 bases, with 7 bases between them. Germline V CDR1 and CDR2: MNHEY, SVGAGI. This CDR3 spans 13 amino acids. In nucleotides, the CDR3 is TGTGCCAGCAGTTACGGCAGGGACACTGAAGCTTTCTTT. It encodes CASSYGRDTEAFF.

This clonotype was detected a few times. The rearrangement uses TRBV12-3 or TRBV12-4 and TRBJ1-4; a weak D match, TRBD1 (5 bases). V lost 6 bases to trimming and J lost 5 bases, with 13 bases between them. This CDR3 is built from 14 residues. The CDR3 protein is CASSPGGGNEKLFF. CDR3 DNA sequence: TGTGCCAGCAGCCCCGGGGGAGGGAATGAAAAACTGTTTTTT.

The table lists this clonotype with many counts. The rearrangement links TRBV6-5 to TRBJ2-5; 9 nucleotides align to TRBD2. The germline V gene encodes CDR1 MNHEY and CDR2 SVGAGI. The ends lost 8 bases at V and 5 bases at J; junction bases unmatched: 9. The CDR3 is made up of 14 amino acids. The CDR3 region has the DNA TGTGCCAGCGGCGGGGGGGCAGTGGGCGAGACCCAGTACTTC. Amino acids: CASGGGAVGETQYF.

This clonotype was detected many times. The chain uses TRBV5-1 and TRBJ2-7; perhaps TRBD1 as D (6 bases). The CDR3 covers 13 residues. Between the trimmed V and J ends, which lost 4 bases and 3 bases, there was a span of 11 bases. Germline values: CDR1 SGHRS, CDR2 YFSETQ. CDR3 loop: CASSRGHDYEQYF. Written as DNA, the CDR3 is TGCGCCAGCAGCAGGGGACACGACTACGAGCAGTACTTC.

This clonotype was seen many times. The rearrangement uses TRBV11-3 and TRBJ1-6; D is perhaps TRBD1 (6 bases). Germline CDR1 reads SGHNT; CDR2 reads YENEEA. V was shortened by 7 bases and J by 6 bases, with 22 bases between the two germline ends. The CDR3 consists of 17 residues. The CDR3 DNA follows: TGTGCCAGCATGCTTCGGACAGCTCCTCGAGTTAATTCACCCCTCCACTTT. The encoded protein is CASMLRTAPRVNSPLHF.

The chain links TRBV12-3 or TRBV12-4 to TRBJ2-7; 8 positions match TRBD2. This CDR3 is built from 14 residues. V gave up 6 bases and J gave up 5 bases; unmatched junction bases: 9. The CDR3 is CASRTVGGAHEQYF. CDR3 bases: TGTGCCAGCAGGACGGTCGGGGGGGCCCACGAGCAGTACTTC.

The rearrangement uses TRBV28 and TRBJ2-3, with a possible D match to TRBD1 (5 bases). Deletions cut 7 bases from V and 0 bases from J, with 17 bases between. The germline V gene has CDR1 MDHEN and CDR2 SYDVKM. The CDR3 extends over 16 amino acids. The CDR3 nucleotides read TGTGCCAGCAACCTACAGACAGCCGCTAGCACAGATACGCAGTATTTT. Amino acid sequence: CASNLQTAASTDTQYF.

The rearrangement links TRBV6-4 to TRBJ1-1, with TRBD1 as a possible D gene (6 bases). The CDR3 is 13 amino acids. V shed 7 bases and J shed 6 bases, with 15 bases lying between them. In germline, CDR1 is MRHNA, CDR2 SNTAGT. The CDR3 spells CASNIQGQAEAFF. CDR3 sequence (DNA): TGTGCCAGCAACATACAGGGTCAGGCTGAAGCTTTCTTT.

This clonotype was counted ten times or more. V usage is TRBV24-1 and J usage is TRBJ1-2; 9 bases align to TRBD1. The germline V gene encodes CDR1 KGHDR and CDR2 SFDVKD. Trimming cost V 4 bases and J 11 bases; bases outside gene matches: 13. The CDR3 is 15 amino acids. The CDR3 is CATSEARGTGRKYTF. In nucleotides, the CDR3 is TGTGCCACCAGTGAGGCCAGAGGGACAGGGAGGAAATACACCTTC.

This clonotype showed up many times. V gene TRBV6-1 combines with J gene TRBJ2-5; the D is unclear. Germline V lookup: CDR1 MNHNS, CDR2 SASEGT. The V end lost 5 bases, the J end lost 2 bases, and 6 bases lay between the germline ends. The CDR3 sequence is 12 residues long. CDR3 protein: CASSRQQETQYF. The CDR3, as DNA: TGTGCCAGCAGTCGTCAGCAAGAGACCCAGTACTTC.

This clonotype was found many times. V is TRBV10-3 and J is TRBJ1-1, with TRBD1 matching 8 bases. V lost 4 bases to trimming and J lost 4 bases; unmatched junction nucleotides: 8. There are 15 residues in the CDR3. From germline, CDR1 is ENHRY and CDR2 SYGVKD. This CDR3 is CAISGSGGGGTEAFF. In nucleotides, the CDR3 is TGTGCCATCAGTGGCTCAGGGGGCGGGGGCACTGAAGCTTTCTTT.

This clonotype occurred many times. The chain combines TRBV6-2 or TRBV6-3 with TRBJ1-1; no definite D call. This CDR3 spans 12 amino acids. V lost 6 bases, J lost 6 bases, and 11 bases lay in between. From germline, CDR1 is MNHEY and CDR2 SVGEGT. The DNA for the CDR3 is TGTGCCAGCAGCAACACTTACGCTGAAGCTTTCTTT. Its translation: CASSNTYAEAFF.

This clonotype showed up many times. The V and J genes are TRBV28 and TRBJ1-1; possibly TRBD1 for D (5 bases). V lost 8 bases and J lost 1, with 14 bases in between. Germline V gives CDR1 MDHEN, CDR2 SYDVKM. This CDR3 is built from 14 residues. The CDR3 is CASGLGRRNTEAFF. CDR3 DNA: TGTGCCAGCGGATTGGGACGGAGGAACACTGAAGCTTTCTTT.

This clonotype occurred a few times. The V and J genes are TRBV28 and TRBJ2-7, with TRBD1 matching over 8 bases. CDR1 is MDHEN and CDR2 is SYDVKM in the germline V gene. V was pared by 4 bases and J by 5 bases, with 7 bases of the junction left unmatched. The CDR3 totals 14 residues. CDR3 coding DNA: TGTGCCAGCAGTTCCCGGGACAGGACCCACGAGCAGTACTTC. It codes for CASSSRDRTHEQYF.